One sample yielded the 27 T cell receptor beta chains listed below, sequenced in a study of technical replicates of blood from a few donors (dated 2017 in TCRdb). The library was generated by the immunoSEQ multiplex PCR assay. The clones in this table, taken by TCRdb from immuneACCESS, are in-frame only. Not every clone is retained; where verified, under half of the shortfall comes from an unresolved V gene, and the cause of the rest is unknown. The sample table records 80,000 or so clones; 94% of these occur just once. Under 0.5% of the sample comes from the top ten. The specimen sequenced was T cells isolated from PBMCs. These receptors all come from a human donor in good health.

The genes are TRBV4-2 and TRBJ2-3; 11 bases line up with TRBD1. Unmatched junction bases numbered 7, after V lost 4 bases and J lost 4 bases. In germline, CDR1 is LGHNA, CDR2 YNFKEQ. The length of the CDR3 is 16 residues. This CDR3 is CASSLRPGQGADTQYF. The DNA for the CDR3 is TGTGCCAGCAGCCTCAGACCGGGACAGGGGGCAGATACGCAGTATTTT.

The chain couples TRBV18 to TRBJ2-2, with D perhaps matching TRBD1 (6 bases). The CDR3 sequence is 14 residues long. V dropped 3 bases and J dropped 5 bases, with 10 bases sitting between them. Germline V CDR1 and CDR2: KGHSH, LQKENI. CDR3 sequence reads: CASSPTGSTGELFF. The CDR3 nucleotides are TGTGCCAGCTCACCTACAGGGAGTACCGGGGAGCTGTTTTTT.

The V call is TRBV11-3, the J call TRBJ1-3; no reliable D call. The CDR3 covers 13 residues. Germline-derived CDR1 and CDR2 are SGHNT and YENEEA. V was pared by 1 base and J by 1 base, with 2 bases between. CDR3 region: CASSLASGNTIYF. The CDR3 DNA reads TGTGCCAGCAGCTTAGCGTCTGGAAACACCATATATTTT.

The chain uses TRBV30 and TRBJ1-3, with 12 bases matching TRBD1. The CDR3 sequence is 16 residues long. Germline V CDR1 and CDR2: GTSNPN, SVGIG (reference sequence). V was pared by 4 bases and J by 6 bases, with 10 bases of the junction left unmatched. The CDR3 loop reads CAWIIPGQGAENTIYF. The DNA of the CDR3 is TGTGCCTGGATCATACCGGGACAGGGGGCCGAAAACACCATATATTTT.

V and J are TRBV4-1 and TRBJ2-5; TRBD1 agrees at 9 bases. There are 15 residues in the CDR3. Unmatched junction bases numbered 8, after V lost 4 bases and J lost 5 bases. Germline V gene data show CDR1 as MGHRA and CDR2 as YSYEKL. The CDR3 DNA follows: TGCGCCAGCAGCCGGGGGACAGGGACTGGGGAGACCCAGTACTTC. Translating gives CASSRGTGTGETQYF.

A single count supports this clone. The CDR3 region has the DNA TGTGCCAGCAGTGCCCAACAGGGGCCGGGGAACACTGAAGCTTTCTTT. This encodes CASSAQQGPGNTEAFF. The J gene is TRBJ1-1, the V gene TRBV6-4; 7 bases map to TRBD1. The V and J ends lost 4 bases and 1 base, in that order; junction bases with no gene match: 9. The CDR3 covers 16 residues. Per the germline V gene, CDR1 is MRHNA and CDR2 is SNTAGT.

CDR3: CASSPEAGVSYEQYF. The CDR3 nucleotides are TGTGCCAGCAGCCCAGAAGCGGGAGTTTCCTACGAGCAGTACTTC. V gene TRBV5-4 combines with J gene TRBJ2-7; 8 bases are shared with TRBD2. The germline CDR1 and CDR2 sequences are SGHNT and YYREEE (reference sequence). The CDR3 spans 15 residues. Trimming cost V 4 bases and J 1 base; bases outside gene matches: 7.

The chain uses TRBV10-3 and TRBJ2-5, with D unclear. The germline V gene encodes CDR1 ENHRY and CDR2 SYGVKD. Trimming left V 0 bases short and J 4 bases short, with 9 bases between. CDR3 length: 14 residues. CDR3 coding DNA: TGTGCCATCAGTGAGTCGAGAAGAGGAGAGACCCAGTACTTC. It specifies CAISESRRGETQYF.

This chain connects TRBV7-9 to TRBJ2-7; 9 bases line up with TRBD1. Unmatched junction bases numbered 9, after V lost 4 bases and J lost 5 bases. From germline, CDR1 is SEHNR and CDR2 FQNEAQ (reference sequence). There are 15 residues in the CDR3. CDR3 protein: CASSSRDREEDEQYF. CDR3 nucleotide sequence: TGTGCCAGCAGCTCTCGGGACAGGGAAGAGGACGAGCAGTACTTC.

The gene calls are TRBV19 and TRBJ2-2; tentative D call: TRBD2 (6 bases). This CDR3 comprises 15 residues. Per the germline V gene, CDR1 is LNHDA and CDR2 is SQIVND (reference sequence). With 7 bases removed from V and 1 base from J, the gap between germline ends came to 13 bases. The CDR3 nucleotides are TGTGCCAGTACTTTAGTCGGGGGGAACACCGGGGAGCTGTTTTTT. It yields the protein CASTLVGGNTGELFF. The whole variable domain, filled in from reference TRBV19 and TRBJ2-2, reads DGGITQSPKYLFRKEGQNVTLSCEQNLNHDAMYWYRQDPGQGLRLIYYSQIVNDFQKGDIAEGYSVSREKKESFPLTVTSAQKNPTAFYLCASTLVGGNTGELFFGEGSRLTVL.

The rearrangement uses TRBV5-4 and TRBJ2-1, with 7 nucleotides matching TRBD2. Trimming at V came to 4 bases and at J to 6 bases, leaving 1 base not matched to a gene. The V gene's germline CDR1 is SGHNT and CDR2 YYREEE (reference sequence). The CDR3 consists of 12 residues. CDR3 sequence: CASSGRGNEQFF. CDR3 nucleotides: TGTGCCAGCAGCGGGAGGGGCAATGAGCAGTTCTTC.

The rearrangement links TRBV2 to TRBJ2-7, with 8 positions matching TRBD1. This CDR3 comprises 13 residues. The germline CDR1 and CDR2 sequences are SNHLY and FYNNEI. Unmatched junction bases numbered 8, after V lost 9 bases and J lost 4 bases. CDR3 nucleotides: TGTGCCAGAGGACAGGGTGGGGCTTACGAGCAGTACTTC. Amino acids: CARGQGGAYEQYF.

The chain is built from TRBV11-2 and TRBJ2-1; D may be TRBD2 (6 bases). The V gene's germline CDR1 is SGHAT and CDR2 FQNNGV. Trimming left V 3 bases short and J 1 base short, with 7 bases between. The CDR3 spans 14 residues. This CDR3 reads CASSFGTSYNEQFF. CDR3 DNA sequence: TGTGCCAGCAGCTTCGGGACTTCCTACAATGAGCAGTTCTTC.

V gene TRBV27 combines with J gene TRBJ2-3; 10 bases line up with TRBD2. The CDR3 has 15 amino acids. In germline, CDR1 is MNHEY, CDR2 SMNVEV (reference sequence). The V segment lost 2 bases and the J segment 4 bases; nucleotides outside the gene matches: 3. In nucleotides, the CDR3 is TGTGCCAGCAGTTTAGAGCGGGAGGGCCCAGATACGCAGTATTTT. Translated, it gives CASSLEREGPDTQYF.

The V call is TRBV4-1, the J call TRBJ1-2, with D perhaps matching TRBD1 (6 bases). Trimming removed 0 bases at V and 2 bases at J, with 13 bases between. The CDR3 contains 16 residues. Germline V lookup: CDR1 MGHRA, CDR2 YSYEKL. This CDR3 reads CASSQDWAGANYGYTF. CDR3 sequence (DNA): TGCGCCAGCAGCCAAGATTGGGCAGGGGCAAACTATGGCTACACCTTC.

V usage is TRBV19 and J usage is TRBJ2-3; 7 nucleotides match TRBD1. The CDR3 consists of 14 residues. Germline values: CDR1 LNHDA, CDR2 SQIVND (reference sequence). V lost 6 bases, J lost 6 bases, and 9 bases stayed unmatched. The CDR3, as DNA: TGTGCCAGTAGATTTCAGGGGGTGTCCGATACGCAGTATTTT. Its protein is CASRFQGVSDTQYF.

This sequence joins TRBV19 and TRBJ2-3; D perhaps matches TRBD2 (6 bases). The V and J ends lost 8 bases and 0 bases respectively, with 12 bases between them. Germline assignment: CDR1 LNHDA and CDR2 SQIVND (reference sequence). This CDR3 contains 14 residues. The CDR3 DNA sequence: TGTGCCAGTCAAAGCGGGCGTAGCACAGATACGCAGTATTTT. Translation gives CASQSGRSTDTQYF.

The rearrangement joins TRBV6-4 to TRBJ1-1; a weak D match, TRBD1 (6 bases). The germline CDR1 and CDR2 sequences are MRHNA and SNTAGT. Trimming took off 6 bases at V and 1 base at J, with 12 bases between the two ends. The CDR3 runs to 14 residues. The CDR3 spells CASRAQGWNTEAFF. The CDR3 DNA follows: TGTGCCAGCAGGGCACAGGGATGGAACACTGAAGCTTTCTTT.

The V gene is TRBV5-1, the J gene TRBJ2-5, with 7 bases matching TRBD1. Germline V gene lookup returns CDR1 SGHRS and CDR2 YFSETQ. The CDR3 covers 15 residues. V lost 5 bases to trimming and J lost 4 bases; unmatched junction nucleotides: 11. CDR3 region: CASRSTGERRETQYF. CDR3 coding DNA: TGCGCCAGCAGAAGCACAGGGGAGCGGAGAGAGACCCAGTACTTC.

This clone was observed a single time. The V and J genes are TRBV14 and TRBJ2-7; 9 nucleotides align to TRBD2. V was clipped by 1 base and J by 3 bases; unmatched bases: 4. CDR3 length: 15 amino acids. The germline V gene has CDR1 SGHDN and CDR2 FVKESK. CDR3 nucleotide sequence: TGTGCCAGCAGCCAAGGTCCTAGCGGGAACTACGAGCAGTACTTC. This translates into CASSQGPSGNYEQYF.

The chain is built from TRBV4-1 and TRBJ1-5; TRBD1 might be the D (6 bases). The CDR3 has 15 amino acids. The V end was cut by 3 bases, the J end by 3 bases, with 12 bases between. Per germline, CDR1 MGHRA and CDR2 YSYEKL. CDR3 in DNA: TGCGCCAGCAGCCAGCTGACAGGTCTCAATCAGCCCCAGCATTTT. Translating gives CASSQLTGLNQPQHF.

The chain combines TRBV5-6 with TRBJ2-1; 10 bases map to TRBD2. Trimming took 0 bases from V and 5 from J; bases not matched to a gene: 2. This CDR3 is built from 15 residues. CDR1 SGHDT and CDR2 YYEEEE come from the germline V gene. Here the CDR3 reads CASSLVLAGDNEQFF. The CDR3 DNA reads as TGTGCCAGCAGCTTGGTGCTAGCGGGAGACAATGAGCAGTTCTTC.

V gene TRBV18 combines with J gene TRBJ2-7; 7 positions agree with TRBD2. The CDR3 is made up of 15 amino acids. V lost 0 bases, J lost 2 bases, and 4 bases stayed unmatched. The germline V gene has CDR1 KGHSH and CDR2 LQKENI. DNA for the CDR3: TGTGCCAGCTCACCACCGGGCGGGAGCACCTACGAGCAGTACTTC. Amino acids: CASSPPGGSTYEQYF.

The chain uses TRBV30 and TRBJ2-7; D perhaps matches TRBD1 (5 bases). Germline assignment: CDR1 GTSNPN and CDR2 SVGIG (reference sequence). The V gene lost 7 bases and the J gene lost 1 base, with 8 bases spanning the gap. This CDR3 has 11 residues. CDR3 sequence reads: CASDSSYEQYF. CDR3 DNA: TGTGCCTCAGACAGTTCCTACGAGCAGTACTTC.

V is TRBV6-6 and J is TRBJ2-7; D possibly corresponds to TRBD1 (6 bases). The V end lost 0 bases, the J end lost 2 bases, and 11 bases lay between the germline ends. The CDR3 extends over 15 amino acids. Germline CDR1 is MNHNY and CDR2 is SVGAGI (reference sequence). The CDR3 here is CASSYSAPGAYEQYF. The CDR3 region has the DNA TGTGCCAGCAGTTACTCCGCCCCAGGGGCCTACGAGCAGTACTTC.

V is TRBV27 and J is TRBJ2-7; D possibly corresponds to TRBD1 (5 bases). Trimming cost V 2 bases and J 6 bases, with 17 bases left between them. Per the germline V gene, CDR1 is MNHEY and CDR2 is SMNVEV (reference sequence). The CDR3 is made up of 15 amino acids. Here the CDR3 reads CASSLLQGSALEQYF. CDR3 DNA: TGTGCCAGCAGTTTACTCCAGGGATCGGCTCTCGAGCAGTACTTC.

The chain carries TRBV7-3 and TRBJ2-7; the D gene is possibly TRBD2 (6 bases). The CDR3 length is 14 residues. V was pared by 5 bases and J by 0 bases, with 11 bases between. Germline-derived CDR1 and CDR2 are SGHTA and FQGTGA. The CDR3: CASSPAGLSYEQYF. CDR3 in DNA: TGTGCCAGCAGCCCCGCGGGACTCTCCTACGAGCAGTACTTC.